Shown below are 20 T cell receptor beta chains from a single sample sequenced in a study of cytomegalovirus exposure and HLA in healthy donors. 13 Jbeta primers and 60 Vbeta primers were used for the PCR. Using immunoSEQ multiplex PCR, the repertoire was profiled, and TCRdb retains in-frame clones only, with some absent. This sample yields about 100,000 clones, of which approximately 77% are seen a single time; about 14% belongs to the top ten. The sequencing sample was made of PBMCs. Receptor source: a male donor in good health and CMV-seropositive.

The chain uses TRBV6-1 and TRBJ2-5; possible D gene TRBD1, 6 bases. Per the germline V gene, CDR1 is MNHNS and CDR2 is SASEGT. The CDR3 is 14 residues long. Trimming pared 6 bases from V and 5 bases from J, leaving 16 bases between. The CDR3, as DNA: TGTGCCAGCAGCCCCCGGGCAGGGGTGGAGACCCAGTACTTC. Translating gives CASSPRAGVETQYF.

This chain links TRBV2 with TRBJ1-6; 10 positions match TRBD1. The CDR3 covers 13 residues. After removal of 4 bases from V and 11 bases from J, the junction contained 2 bases not matched to a gene. Germline CDR1 SNHLY, CDR2 FYNNEI. The CDR3 here is CASSATGGPPLHF. The DNA of the CDR3 is TGTGCCAGCAGTGCGACAGGGGGCCCACCCCTCCACTTT.

The gene calls are TRBV6-5 and TRBJ2-3; 9 bases map to TRBD2. Germline CDR1 reads MNHEY; CDR2 reads SVGAGI. The CDR3 extends over 14 amino acids. V lost 2 bases, J lost 6 bases, and 3 bases stayed unmatched. CDR3 region: CASSYGAGGDTQYF. The CDR3 bases are TGTGCCAGCAGTTACGGAGCGGGGGGCGATACGCAGTATTTT.

CDR3 coding DNA: TGCGCCAGCAGCTGGCCCCCTGGCGGGGACCCTATAAGAGATACGCAGTATTTT. Translation gives CASSWPPGGDPIRDTQYF. The rearrangement joins TRBV5-1 to TRBJ2-3, with D possibly being TRBD2 (6 bases). CDR1 SGHRS and CDR2 YFSETQ come from the germline V gene. The CDR3 contains 18 residues. Trimming removed 3 bases from V and 5 bases from J, with 25 bases in between.

With respect to this clone: A read error may produce the germline difference seen at one junction end. The chain joins TRBV7-8 to TRBJ2-5; D ambiguous. The CDR3 loop spans 11 amino acids. Germline V lookup: CDR1 SGHVS, CDR2 FQNEAQ. This CDR3 is CASSPNRVLDF. CDR3 DNA sequence: TGTGCCAGCAGCCCGAACCGCGTGTTGGACTTC.

The chain carries TRBV6-5 and TRBJ2-7, with 7 bases aligning to TRBD1. Germline-derived CDR1 and CDR2 are MNHEY and SVGAGI. CDR3 length: 14 residues. The trim removed 6 bases at V and 8 bases at J, leaving 13 bases unmatched. CDR3 DNA: TGTGCCAGCAGCCAGGGACAGCCTTTTTCTCAGCAGTACTTC. Its protein is CASSQGQPFSQQYF.

The chain combines TRBV5-1 with TRBJ1-1; 10 bases match TRBD1. Germline V lookup: CDR1 SGHRS, CDR2 YFSETQ. The trim removed 2 bases at V and 4 bases at J, leaving 14 bases unmatched. CDR3 size: 18 residues. The CDR3 DNA reads TGCGCCAGCAGCTTAGGAACCGGGACAGGGGTCTTTCGCACTGAAGCTTTCTTT. Translating it yields CASSLGTGTGVFRTEAFF.

V is TRBV19 and J is TRBJ1-4; D gene unclear. CDR3 length: 14 amino acids. Between the trimmed V and J ends, which lost 5 bases and 8 bases, there was a span of 15 bases. Germline V gene sequence: CDR1 LNHDA, CDR2 SQIVND (reference sequence). CDR3 bases: TGTGCCAGTAGTCCCTATCCCGGGAGGGAAAAACTGTTTTTT. Translation gives CASSPYPGREKLFF.

This clone has only a few counts. The chain joins TRBV4-2 to TRBJ2-1, with 9 nucleotides matching TRBD1. Germline CDR1 is LGHNA and CDR2 is YNFKEQ. This CDR3 has 15 amino acids. V shed 4 bases, J shed 2 bases, and the junction held 3 bases outside the gene matches. The CDR3 DNA sequence: TGTGCCAGCAGCCCGACAGGGGGGCCCTACAATGAGCAGTTCTTC. Amino acid sequence: CASSPTGGPYNEQFF.

This chain uses TRBV5-6 with TRBJ2-1; D might be TRBD1 (5 bases). Germline CDR1 reads SGHDT; CDR2 reads YYEEEE. CDR3 length: 14 amino acids. With 4 bases removed from V and 9 bases from J, the gap between germline ends came to 17 bases. CDR3: CASSNVGPGSEQFF. Here the CDR3 DNA reads TGTGCCAGCAGCAATGTGGGGCCTGGCAGTGAGCAGTTCTTC.

The V call is TRBV28, the J call TRBJ2-1; D is undetermined. The V gene lost 1 base and the J gene lost 9 bases, with 13 bases spanning the gap. The CDR3 runs 14 residues. CDR1 and CDR2 (germline): MDHEN, SYDVKM. DNA for the CDR3: TGTGCCAGCAGTTTATCCTTCCTCGCAGGTGAGCAGTTCTTC. Its protein product is CASSLSFLAGEQFF.

This clone was observed a few times. V usage is TRBV2 and J usage is TRBJ1-1; D ambiguous. Germline loops: CDR1 SNHLY, CDR2 FYNNEI. Trimming took off 3 bases at V and 10 bases at J, with 15 bases between the two ends. The CDR3 length is 13 residues. The CDR3 DNA reads TGTGCCAGCAGTGACTGGCAGGCGGAGGGAGCTTTCTTT. It translates to CASSDWQAEGAFF.

Here the CDR3 DNA reads TGTGCCAGCAGCTTTGCACAGGTGGATTCACCCCTCCACTTT. It translates to CASSFAQVDSPLHF. The chain uses TRBV7-8 and TRBJ1-6; D possibly corresponds to TRBD1 (5 bases). With 3 bases removed from V and 8 bases from J, the gap between germline ends came to 11 bases. The CDR3 length is 14 residues. Germline V gene sequence: CDR1 SGHVS, CDR2 FQNEAQ.

In its sample, this clone ranks as medium-sized. The chain combines TRBV19 with TRBJ2-1; 9 nucleotides line up with TRBD2. V lost 9 bases, J lost 6 bases, and 3 bases stayed unmatched. CDR3 length: 12 residues. Germline V gene data show CDR1 as LNHDA and CDR2 as SQIVND (reference sequence). The CDR3 DNA is TGTGCCAGCGCTAGCGGGGTCAATGAGCAGTTCTTC. Amino acid sequence: CASASGVNEQFF.

The chain links TRBV5-6 to TRBJ1-2; D uncertain. The CDR3 contains 14 residues. Germline CDR1 SGHDT, CDR2 YYEEEE. Trimming took off 1 base at V and 1 base at J, with 8 bases between the two ends. CDR3 sequence: CASSLPGSNYGYTF. CDR3 sequence (DNA): TGTGCCAGCAGCTTGCCGGGAAGTAACTATGGCTACACCTTC.

This chain connects TRBV30 to TRBJ2-2; D unclear. The CDR3 spans 16 residues. V gave up 5 bases and J gave up 1 base, with 17 bases separating them. CDR1 and CDR2 from the germline V gene are GTSNPN and SVGIG (reference sequence). CDR3 loop: CAWGARQSLNTGELFF. For the CDR3, the DNA is TGTGCCTGGGGCGCTAGGCAGTCCTTGAACACCGGGGAGCTGTTTTTT.

This chain connects TRBV6-5 to TRBJ2-1, with a tentative D call TRBD1 (6 bases). The CDR3 length is 13 residues. Per the germline V gene, CDR1 is MNHEY and CDR2 is SVGAGI. V was shortened by 6 bases and J by 4 bases, with 10 bases between the two germline ends. CDR3 in amino acids: CASRTGPYNEQFF. CDR3 DNA sequence: TGTGCCAGCAGGACAGGACCGTACAATGAGCAGTTCTTC.

The chain employs TRBV29-1 and TRBJ1-4; D is unresolved. CDR1 SQVTM and CDR2 ANQGSEA come from the germline V gene. V lost 6 bases, J lost 7 bases, and 9 bases lay in between. The CDR3 loop spans 11 amino acids. CDR3 loop: CSVNTGEKLFF. The CDR3, as DNA: TGCAGCGTGAATACGGGTGAAAAACTGTTTTTT.

The chain has TRBV7-2 and TRBJ1-1, with D unresolved. The V gene lost 2 bases and the J gene lost 1 base, with 8 bases spanning the gap. Per germline, CDR1 SGHTA and CDR2 FQGNSA. The CDR3 spans 14 residues. In DNA form, the CDR3 reads TGTGCCAGCAGCTTATCTACAGAGAACACTGAAGCTTTCTTT. Amino acid sequence: CASSLSTENTEAFF.

V is TRBV7-2 and J is TRBJ2-4; 9 nucleotides agree with TRBD1. Per the germline V gene, CDR1 is SGHTA and CDR2 is FQGNSA. This CDR3 is 18 amino acids long. Germline trimming cut 5 bases from V and 2 bases from J; bases unmatched to any gene: 13. CDR3: CASSVGQGTGYSKNIQYF. CDR3 DNA: TGTGCCAGCAGCGTGGGACAGGGTACCGGTTACTCCAAAAACATTCAGTACTTC.